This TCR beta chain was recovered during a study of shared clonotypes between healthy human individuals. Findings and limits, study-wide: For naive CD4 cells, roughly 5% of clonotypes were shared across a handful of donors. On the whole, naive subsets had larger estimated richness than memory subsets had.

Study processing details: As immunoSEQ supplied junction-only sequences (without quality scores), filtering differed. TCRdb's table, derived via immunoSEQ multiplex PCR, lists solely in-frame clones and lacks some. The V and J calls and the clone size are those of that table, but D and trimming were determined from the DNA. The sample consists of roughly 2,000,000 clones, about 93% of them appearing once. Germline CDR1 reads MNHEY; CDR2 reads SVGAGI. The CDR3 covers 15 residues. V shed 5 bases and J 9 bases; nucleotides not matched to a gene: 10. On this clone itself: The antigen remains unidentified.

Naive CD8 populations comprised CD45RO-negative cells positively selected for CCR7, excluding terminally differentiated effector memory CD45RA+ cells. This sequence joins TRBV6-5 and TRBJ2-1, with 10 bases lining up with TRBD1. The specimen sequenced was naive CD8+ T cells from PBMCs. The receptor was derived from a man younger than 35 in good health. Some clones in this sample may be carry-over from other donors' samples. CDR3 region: CASSRRQGAQSEQFF. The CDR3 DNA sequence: TGTGCCAGCAGTAGGCGACAGGGGGCGCAGTCTGAGCAGTTCTTC.